This record concerns one T cell receptor beta chain sequence. This sample was included in a study of blood T cell repertoires in COVID-19. Overall study context: The United States, Italy and Spain supplied acute and convalescent COVID-19 samples. T cells, B-cell-depleted T cells, or PBMCs supplied cDNA or gDNA.

This CDR3 region has 14 residues. Germline CDR1 and CDR2: SGHTA and FQGNSA. Trimming removed 2 bases at V and 5 bases at J, with 11 bases between. In the source study's methods: Reference gene primer amplification yielded estimated nucleated cell counts. Sequencing was performed with immunoSEQ multiplex PCR; in TCRdb, only in-frame clones are kept and a portion is missing. D and trimming were read from the DNA, whereas the V and J calls and clone size are those reported in that table. The sample has roughly 250,000 clones, around 90% seen once. The origin of this receptor is a man aged 55-75 years who had recovered from COVID-19. The genes are TRBV7-2 and TRBJ2-3; perhaps TRBD2 as D (7 bases). Sequenced input: peripheral blood. CDR3 region: CASSLNREGDTQYF. CDR3 bases: TGTGCCAGCAGCTTAAACAGGGAGGGAGATACGCAGTATTTT.